This paragraph reports one TCR beta chain. TCRdb's table, derived via immunoSEQ multiplex PCR, lists solely in-frame clones and lacks some. Of approximately 150,000 clones listed, roughly 83% are singletons. The age range of participants was about 18 to 90 years, with residence in under 25 US areas. Researchers sorted participants into cohorts using their self-reported clinical history. The ends lost 8 bases at V and 4 bases at J; junction bases unmatched: 6. The germline V gene encodes CDR1 WNHNN and CDR2 SYGVQD (reference sequence). The CDR3 sequence is 13 residues long. The data originate from a study of blood T cell repertoires in COVID-19. Study context: Samples of COVID-19 (acute and convalescent) were obtained from the United States, Italy and Spain. Nucleic acid was either cDNA or gDNA, and it came from T cells, B-cell-depleted T cells, or PBMCs.

The V and J genes are TRBV10-1 and TRBJ1-2, with 8 bases that match TRBD1. Sequencing was carried out using PBMCs or T cells enriched from blood (not recorded which). The sequence derives from a man aged 70 or older who had been exposed to COVID-19. CDR3 region: CASGDRIGYGYTF. The CDR3 DNA reads as TGCGCCAGCGGGGACAGGATTGGCTATGGCTACACCTTC.